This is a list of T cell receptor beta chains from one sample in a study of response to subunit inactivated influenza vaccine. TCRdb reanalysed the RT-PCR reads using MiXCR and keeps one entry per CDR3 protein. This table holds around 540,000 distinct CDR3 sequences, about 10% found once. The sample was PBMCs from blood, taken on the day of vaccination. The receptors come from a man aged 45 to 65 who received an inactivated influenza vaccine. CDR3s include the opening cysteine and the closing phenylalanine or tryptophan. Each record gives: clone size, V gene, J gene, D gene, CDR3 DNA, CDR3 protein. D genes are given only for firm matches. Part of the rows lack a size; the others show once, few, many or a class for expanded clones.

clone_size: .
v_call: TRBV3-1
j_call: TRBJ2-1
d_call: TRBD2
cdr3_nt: TGTGCCAGCAGCCAAGGGGTAGGACTAGCGGGGCCATCCTACAATGAGCAGTTCTTC
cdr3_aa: CASSQGVGLAGPSYNEQFF

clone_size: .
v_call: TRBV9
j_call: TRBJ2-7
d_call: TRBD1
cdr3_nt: TGTGCCAGCAGCGTAAGGGGACAGGGTATTGAGGAGCAGTACTTC
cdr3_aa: CASSVRGQGIEEQYF

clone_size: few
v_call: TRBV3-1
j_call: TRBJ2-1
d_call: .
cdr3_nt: TGTGCCAGCAGCCATCCGGGGAGTTACAATGAGCAGTTCTTC
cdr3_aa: CASSHPGSYNEQFF

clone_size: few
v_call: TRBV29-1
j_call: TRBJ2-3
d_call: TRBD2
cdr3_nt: TGCAGCGTCGCGGCTACTAGCGGGGGTTTAGATACGCAGTATTTT
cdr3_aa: CSVAATSGGLDTQYF

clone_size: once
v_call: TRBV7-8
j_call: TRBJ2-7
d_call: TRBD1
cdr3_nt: TGTGCCAGCAGCTTATACGGGACAGGGGGCGACGAGCAGTACTTC
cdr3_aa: CASSLYGTGGDEQYF

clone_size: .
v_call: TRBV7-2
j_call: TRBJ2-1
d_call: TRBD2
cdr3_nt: TGTGCCAGCAGCTTAGTAAACAGCGGGAGTGGCAATGAGCAGTTCTTC
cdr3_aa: CASSLVNSGSGNEQFF

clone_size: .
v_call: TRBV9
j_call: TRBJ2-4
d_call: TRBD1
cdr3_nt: TGTGCCAGCAGCGCATCGGACAGGGATAGAAACATTCAGTACTTC
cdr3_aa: CASSASDRDRNIQYF

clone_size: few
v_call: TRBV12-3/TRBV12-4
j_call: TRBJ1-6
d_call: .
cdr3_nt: TGTGCCAGCAGTTTATCGGGTGGGCAATATAATTCACCCCTCCACTTT
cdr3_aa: CASSLSGGQYNSPLHF

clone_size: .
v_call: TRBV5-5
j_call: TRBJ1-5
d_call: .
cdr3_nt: TGTGCCAGCAGGGAGGCGGACACCCTAAAATATAGCAATCAGCCCCAGCATTTT
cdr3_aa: CASREADTLKYSNQPQHF

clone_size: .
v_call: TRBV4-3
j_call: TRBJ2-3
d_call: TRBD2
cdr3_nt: TGCGCCAGCAGCCAAGAGATGGCGGGAGATACGCAGTGTTTT
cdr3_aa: CASSQEMAGDTQCF

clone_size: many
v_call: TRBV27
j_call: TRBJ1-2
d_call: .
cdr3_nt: TGTGCCAGCAGTTCTGCAGCTAACTATGGCTACACCTTC
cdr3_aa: CASSSAANYGYTF

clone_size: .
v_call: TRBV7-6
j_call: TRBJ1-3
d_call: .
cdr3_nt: TGTGCCAGCAGCCCCCCCTATGGGAGGCATACTGGAAACACCATATATTTT
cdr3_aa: CASSPPYGRHTGNTIYF

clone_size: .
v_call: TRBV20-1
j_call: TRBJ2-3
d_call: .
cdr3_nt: TGCAGTGCTAGAGATTCGGCAGATACGCAGTATTTT
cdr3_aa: CSARDSADTQYF

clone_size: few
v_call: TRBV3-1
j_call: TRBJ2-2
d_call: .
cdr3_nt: TGTGCCAGCAGCCAAGACGGGACACTTACCACCGGGGAGCTGTTTTTT
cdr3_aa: CASSQDGTLTTGELFF

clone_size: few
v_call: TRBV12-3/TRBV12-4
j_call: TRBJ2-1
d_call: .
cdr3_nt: TGTGCCAGCCGAAGCCGCATGAAGCAGTTCTTC
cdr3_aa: CASRSRMKQFF

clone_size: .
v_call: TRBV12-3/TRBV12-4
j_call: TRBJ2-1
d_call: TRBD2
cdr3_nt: TGTGCCAGCAGTTTAAAGGGGACTAGAGTCGGCCCTAGCTCCTACAATGAGCAGTTCTTC
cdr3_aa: CASSLKGTRVGPSSYNEQFF

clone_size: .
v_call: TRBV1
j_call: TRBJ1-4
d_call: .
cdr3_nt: TGCACCAGCAGCCAAGACCAGGGTGGGGGAACTAATGAAAAACTGTTTTTT
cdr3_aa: CTSSQDQGGGTNEKLFF

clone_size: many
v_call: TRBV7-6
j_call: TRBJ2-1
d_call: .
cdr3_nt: TGTGCCAGCAGCTTAGGAGGGGGGGGGATTGGCAATGAGCAGTTCTTC
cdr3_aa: CASSLGGGGIGNEQFF

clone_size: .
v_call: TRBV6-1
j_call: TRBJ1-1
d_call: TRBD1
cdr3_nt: TGTGCCAGCACCAACCCGCAGGGGGGCACTGAAGCTTTCTTT
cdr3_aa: CASTNPQGGTEAFF

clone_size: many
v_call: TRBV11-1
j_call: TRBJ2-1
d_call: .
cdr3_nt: TGTGCCAGCAGCTTAGGGACAGTGGGTTTAGGTGAGCAGTTCTTC
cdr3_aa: CASSLGTVGLGEQFF

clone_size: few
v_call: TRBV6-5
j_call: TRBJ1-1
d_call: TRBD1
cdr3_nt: TGTGCCAGCACTTATACAGGGGGCAGGGGGAACACTGAAGCTTTCTTT
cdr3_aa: CASTYTGGRGNTEAFF

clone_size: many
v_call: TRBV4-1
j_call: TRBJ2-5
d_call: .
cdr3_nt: TGCGCCAGCAGCCAAGATTATATTGGTATCCAAGAGACCCAGTACTTC
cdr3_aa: CASSQDYIGIQETQYF

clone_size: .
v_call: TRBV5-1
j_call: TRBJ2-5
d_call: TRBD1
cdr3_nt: TGCGCCAGCAGCTTGGGCCCTCGACAGGGAATGGGTGAGACCCAGTACTTC
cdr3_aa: CASSLGPRQGMGETQYF

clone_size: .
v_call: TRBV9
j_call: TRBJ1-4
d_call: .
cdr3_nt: TGTGCCAGCAGCGTAGGCCATCAGGGGCTGAAGGAAAAACTGTTTTTT
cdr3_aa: CASSVGHQGLKEKLFF

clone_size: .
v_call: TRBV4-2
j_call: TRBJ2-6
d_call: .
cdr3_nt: TGTGCCAGCAGCCAACTTGGCAAGGGGGTAATGGGGGCCAACGTCCTGACTTTC
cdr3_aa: CASSQLGKGVMGANVLTF

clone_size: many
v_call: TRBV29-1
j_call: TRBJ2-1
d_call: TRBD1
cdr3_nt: TGCAGCGTTGGAGGGACAGAAACCTACAATGAGCAGTTCTTC
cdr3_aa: CSVGGTETYNEQFF

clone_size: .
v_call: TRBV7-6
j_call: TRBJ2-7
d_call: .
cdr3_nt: TGTGCCAGCAGCTTAGCTGAGACTACCTTTTCCTACGAGCAGTACTTC
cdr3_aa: CASSLAETTFSYEQYF

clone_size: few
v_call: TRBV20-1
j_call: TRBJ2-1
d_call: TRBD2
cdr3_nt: TGCAGTGCTGAAGGGACTAGCGGGGACAATGAGCAGTTCTTC
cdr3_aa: CSAEGTSGDNEQFF

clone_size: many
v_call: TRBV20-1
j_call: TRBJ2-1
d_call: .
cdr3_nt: TGCAGTGCTAGAGGGTTTCCGGGGAGTCCGAGGGATGAGCAGTTCTTC
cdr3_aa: CSARGFPGSPRDEQFF

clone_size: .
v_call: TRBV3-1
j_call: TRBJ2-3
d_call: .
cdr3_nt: TGTGCCAGCAGCCATAGAGGACAGACTGACACAGATACGCAGTATTTT
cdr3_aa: CASSHRGQTDTDTQYF

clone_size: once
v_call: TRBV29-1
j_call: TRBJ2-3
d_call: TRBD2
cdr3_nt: TGCAGCGCTAAGGCCGCTGGCGGGAGTGCAGATACGCAGTATTTT
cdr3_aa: CSAKAAGGSADTQYF

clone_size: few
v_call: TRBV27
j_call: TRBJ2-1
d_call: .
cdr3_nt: TGTGCCAGCAGTTTAGTCCGGGCCTCCTACAATGAGCAGTTCTTC
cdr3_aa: CASSLVRASYNEQFF

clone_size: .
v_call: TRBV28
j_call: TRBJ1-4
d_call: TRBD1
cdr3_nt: TGTGCCAGCAGCTGGACAGGCTCGAATGAAAAACTGTTTTTT
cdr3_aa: CASSWTGSNEKLFF

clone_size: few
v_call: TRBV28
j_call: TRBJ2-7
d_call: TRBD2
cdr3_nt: TGTGCCAGCAAACCTCCGGGACTAGCGGGATACTCCTACGAGCAGTACTTC
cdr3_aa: CASKPPGLAGYSYEQYF

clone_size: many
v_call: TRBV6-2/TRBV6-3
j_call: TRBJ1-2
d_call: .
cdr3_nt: TGTGCCAGCAGTTACGGGGCTAACTATGGCTACACCTTC
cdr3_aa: CASSYGANYGYTF

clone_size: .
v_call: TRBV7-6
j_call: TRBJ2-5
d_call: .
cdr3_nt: TGTGCCAGCGGCGTAAAAGAGACCCAGTACTTC
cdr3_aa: CASGVKETQYF

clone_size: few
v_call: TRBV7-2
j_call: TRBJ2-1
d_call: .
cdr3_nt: TGTGCCAGCAGCCCCTCGGCAGGGGAGTACAATGAGCAGTTCTTC
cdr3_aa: CASSPSAGEYNEQFF

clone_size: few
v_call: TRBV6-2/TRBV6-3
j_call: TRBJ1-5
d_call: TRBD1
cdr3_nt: TGTGCCAGCAAAACAGGGGGCGGGTGGACGAATCAGCCCCAGCATTTT
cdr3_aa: CASKTGGGWTNQPQHF

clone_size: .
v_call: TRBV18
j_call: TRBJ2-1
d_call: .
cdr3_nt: TGTGCCAGCTCTCTCCGGCATCTCGAGGGAAATGAGCAGTGCTTC
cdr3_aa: CASSLRHLEGNEQCF